The clone carrying this T cell receptor beta chain was picked up a small number of times. What it recognizes is unknown. This sample stems from a study of T cells after yellow fever vaccination. Study at large: SMART-Seq v4 Ultra Low Input prepared libraries from low-cell fractions. Study-wide results and limits: Any FACS-sorted repertoire could hold abundant clonotypes that contaminate it from the bulk population. A faster peak, day 5 versus 15, was reached by the weaker secondary response.

Via MiXCR, TCRdb re-called the 5' RACE reads, giving one row per CDR3 protein. The table has 350,000 to 550,000 distinct CDR3 sequences, around 20% seen once; the top ten hold 15% to 20%. Germline V gene data show CDR1 as LNHDA and CDR2 as SQIVND (reference sequence). Trimming took 3 bases from V and 2 from J, leaving 11 bases between them. The CDR3 is made up of 14 amino acids. The TCR was taken from a man aged 18-30 years who received the YFV17D yellow fever vaccine. This material consisted of PBMCs, taken before the yellow fever booster vaccination. The chain couples TRBV19 to TRBJ2-7; TRBD1 is a possible D gene (5 bases). The CDR3 coding sequence is TGTGCCAGTAGTATCCTGGAAGGGGCCTACGAGCAGTACTTC. Residues: CASSILEGAYEQYF.